The 18 T cell receptor beta chains below were found in one sample sequenced in a study. TRBV12-4/TRBJ1-2 clonotypes were amplified with adaptor-ligated barcode primers. TCRdb called the multiplex PCR reads again in MiXCR, with one record for every CDR3 protein. In the table there are about 830 distinct CDR3 sequences, 13% of which are singletons. Source material: naive CD4+ T cells sorted from blood. Subset defined: naive CD4+ T cells, CD4+CD45RA+CD25-. The receptors derive from a female donor with breast cancer.

In its sample, this clonotype ranks as large. The rearrangement joins TRBV12-3 or TRBV12-4 to TRBJ1-2, with unresolved D. CDR3 length equals 13 residues. V lost 5 bases to trimming and J lost 3 bases, with 10 bases between them. The CDR3, as DNA: TGTGCCAGCAGTCCGAGAGAAGACTATGGCTACACCTTC. Amino acid sequence: CASSPREDYGYTF.

This clonotype rates as medium-sized. Written as DNA, the CDR3 is TGTGCCAGCAGTGCACAGGGGACGCGAGGCTACACCTTC. Translated, it gives CASSAQGTRGYTF. The chain employs TRBV12-3 or TRBV12-4 and TRBJ1-2, with TRBD1 identical over 7 bases. V was clipped by 5 bases and J by 8 bases; unmatched bases: 8. The CDR3 contains 13 residues.

Judged by abundance, this clonotype is medium-sized. The chain is built from TRBV12-3 or TRBV12-4 and TRBJ1-2; tentative D call: TRBD1 (5 bases). The V end was cut by 4 bases, the J end by 6 bases, with 12 bases between. The CDR3 totals 13 residues. The CDR3 coding sequence is TGTGCCAGCAGTTCGGGACGCACGGATGGCTACACCTTC. Residues: CASSSGRTDGYTF.

This clonotype is termed large (0.1 to 1%). The chain carries TRBV12-3 or TRBV12-4 and TRBJ1-2; no clear D. CDR3 length: 12 amino acids. Deletions cut 2 bases from V and 7 bases from J, with 8 bases between. In DNA, the CDR3 is TGTGCCAGCAGTTTATCGGGGTCTGGCTACACCTTC. This codes for CASSLSGSGYTF.

The gene calls are TRBV12-3 or TRBV12-4 and TRBJ1-2; TRBD1 agrees at 10 bases. J gave up 4 bases and V 2 bases, and 4 bases lay outside the gene matches. The CDR3 spans 15 residues. CDR3 sequence: CASSLRDRGGYGYTF. As DNA, the CDR3 is TGTGCCAGCAGTTTACGGGACAGGGGAGGCTATGGCTACACCTTC.

In its sample, this clonotype is medium-sized (0.01 to 0.1%). The chain couples TRBV12-3 or TRBV12-4 to TRBJ1-2; no definite D call. CDR3 length: 13 amino acids. Trimming stripped 7 bases from V and 6 bases from J, with 15 bases between. The CDR3 bases are TGTGCCAGCATTTCCTTGACTCGGGATGGCTACACCTTC. Its protein is CASISLTRDGYTF.

By sample fraction, this clonotype is medium-sized (0.01 to 0.1%). This chain joins TRBV12-3 or TRBV12-4 and TRBJ1-2, with 9 positions matching TRBD1. This CDR3 has 14 amino acids. Losses at the gene ends were 5 bases for V and 5 bases for J; bases not matched to a gene: 6. The CDR3 coding sequence is TGTGCCAGCAGTCCATCCGGGACAGGGTATGGCTACACCTTC. Protein sequence: CASSPSGTGYGYTF.

The V call is TRBV12-3 or TRBV12-4, the J call TRBJ1-2; 10 nucleotides match TRBD1. V shed 2 bases and J 4 bases; nucleotides not matched to a gene: 7. CDR3 length equals 16 residues. The CDR3 loop is CASSLRDRGGTYGYTF. CDR3 coding DNA: TGTGCCAGCAGTTTACGGGACAGGGGAGGGACCTATGGCTACACCTTC.

By frequency in the sample, this clonotype is medium-sized. V is TRBV12-3 or TRBV12-4 and J is TRBJ1-2, with 8 bases identical to TRBD1. J lost 2 bases, V lost 6 bases, and 5 bases had no gene match. This CDR3 is 14 amino acids long. The DNA of the CDR3 is TGTGCCAGCAGAAGGGACAGGTTAAACTATGGCTACACCTTC. Amino acid sequence: CASRRDRLNYGYTF.

In this sample, this clonotype is medium-sized. The rearrangement links TRBV12-3 or TRBV12-4 to TRBJ1-2, with D unresolved. This CDR3 is 14 amino acids long. The ends were cut back, 2 bases at V and 1 base at J, with 8 bases in the middle. This chain's CDR3 is CASSLKDFNYGYTF. The DNA for the CDR3 is TGTGCCAGCAGTTTAAAGGACTTTAACTATGGCTACACCTTC.

This clonotype is deemed medium-sized (0.01 to 0.1%). The CDR3 nucleotides read TGTGCCAGCAGCCGGACAGGGGAAGGCTACACCTTC. This sequence encodes CASSRTGEGYTF. V is TRBV12-3 or TRBV12-4 and J is TRBJ1-2; 9 bases map to TRBD1. The CDR3 is 12 residues long. J lost 8 bases, V lost 6 bases, and 4 bases had no gene match.

This clonotype ranks as medium-sized (0.01 to 0.1%). J is TRBJ1-2 and V is TRBV12-3 or TRBV12-4; no reliable D call. Trimming removed 5 bases at V and 4 bases at J, with 8 bases between. The CDR3 is 12 amino acids. CDR3 protein: CASSPGSYGYTF. The DNA for the CDR3 is TGTGCCAGCAGTCCGGGGTCCTATGGCTACACCTTC.

This clonotype is large within its sample. Mismatch with germline at one junction end may stem from a read error. The chain combines TRBV12-3 or TRBV12-4 with TRBJ1-2; D remains ambiguous. This CDR3 is 13 amino acids long. The CDR3 region has the DNA TGTGCCAGCAGCTTAGGACTGCATTATGGCTACACCTTC. This translates into CASSLGLHYGYTF.

This clonotype is termed large. The chain carries TRBV12-3 or TRBV12-4 and TRBJ1-2; D call uncertain. This CDR3 contains 11 residues. The V end lost 0 bases, the J end lost 13 bases, and 9 bases lay between the germline ends. The CDR3 DNA follows: TGTGCCAGCAGTTTAGCGTTCCTGCCCACCTTC. It specifies CASSLAFLPTF.

By frequency in the sample, this clonotype is medium-sized. CDR3 in DNA: TGTGCCAGCAGTTCACCTCTCGGGACAGGTTGGAATGGCTACACCTTC. Its translation: CASSSPLGTGWNGYTF. The chain carries TRBV12-3 or TRBV12-4 and TRBJ1-2, with 8 bases that match TRBD1. This CDR3 contains 16 residues. The V and J ends lost 4 bases and 6 bases, in that order; junction bases with no gene match: 13.

By its share, this clonotype is medium-sized. The rearrangement joins TRBV12-3 or TRBV12-4 to TRBJ1-2, with D uncertain. This CDR3 is 13 amino acids long. Deletions cut 5 bases from V and 8 bases from J, with 15 bases between. The CDR3 DNA sequence: TGTGCCAGCAGTCAGAACCCGGGTAAAGGCTACACCTTC. This codes for CASSQNPGKGYTF.

This clonotype was seen a few times. This chain connects TRBV12-3 or TRBV12-4 to TRBJ1-2; D unclear. This CDR3 has 16 amino acids. The V end was cut by 5 bases, the J end by 3 bases, with 19 bases between. The CDR3 DNA reads TGTGCCAGCAGTCCGAGGAGGATCCTTCGGGACTATGGCTACACCTTC. Its protein is CASSPRRILRDYGYTF.

This clonotype is labeled medium-sized (0.01 to 0.1%). The chain recombines TRBV12-3 or TRBV12-4 with TRBJ1-2, with D tentatively TRBD1 (6 bases). The ends were cut back, 3 bases at V and 6 bases at J, with 23 bases in the middle. This CDR3 comprises 17 residues. The CDR3 region is CASSLKGHPTRSHGYTF. The CDR3 nucleotides are TGTGCCAGCAGTTTGAAGGGACATCCGACTAGGAGTCATGGCTACACCTTC.